The rows below give T cell receptor beta chains drawn from one sample of a study of T cell changes during pregnancy in multiple sclerosis. This table comes from immunoSEQ multiplex PCR, and its TCRdb copy is limited to in-frame clones, with some not included. The sample consists of 120,000 or so clones, under 95% of them appearing once. The sequences come from peripheral blood, collected before pregnancy. These receptors were taken from a female donor with multiple sclerosis, enrolled in a pregnancy study. Each CDR3 is given with its conserved first and last residue. D genes are given only for firm matches. Size tells how often a clone was seen (once, few, many) or the class of an expanded clone, and some rows leave it out.

cdr3_aa cdr3_nt d_call clone_size j_call v_call
CASSTRLASSTDTQYF TGTGCCAGCAGTACCCGACTAGCGTCTAGCACAGATACGCAGTATTTT TRBD2 few TRBJ2-3 TRBV27
CASSIELAGVSGNEQFF TGTGCCAGTAGTATTGAGCTAGCGGGAGTTTCGGGCAATGAGCAGTTCTTC TRBD2 NA TRBJ2-1 TRBV19
CASSEEGSAGISYNEQFF TGTGCCAGCAGTGAAGAAGGATCGGCGGGTATCTCCTACAATGAGCAGTTCTTC NA NA TRBJ2-1 TRBV6-1
CASSRTIGTGYEQYF TGTGCCAGCAGTCGTACGATCGGGACAGGGTACGAGCAGTACTTC TRBD1 NA TRBJ2-7 TRBV2
CASTLDSLDGYTF TGCGCCAGCACCTTGGATTCCTTAGATGGCTACACCTTC NA NA TRBJ1-2 TRBV5-1
CSAITGSTEAFF TGCAGCGCTATAACAGGGTCCACTGAAGCTTTCTTT NA NA TRBJ1-1 TRBV29-1
CAWSGGGGSPLHF TGTGCCTGGAGTGGTGGGGGAGGTTCACCCCTCCACTTT NA NA TRBJ1-6 TRBV30
CASSVDRGGATSYNEQFF TGTGCCAGCAGCGTAGATCGGGGGGGGGCCACCTCCTACAATGAGCAGTTCTTC TRBD2 NA TRBJ2-1 TRBV9
CASSPLSRDRVDGAGQPQHF TGTGCCAGCAGCCCATTAAGCCGGGACAGGGTGGATGGAGCGGGTCAGCCCCAGCATTTT TRBD1 NA TRBJ1-5 TRBV7-6
CSAYSGLKQFF TGCAGTGCTTATTCGGGGTTGAAGCAGTTCTTC NA NA TRBJ2-1 TRBV20-1
CATQPGVQGVETQYF TGTGCCACTCAGCCAGGGGTCCAAGGGGTAGAGACCCAGTACTTC NA NA TRBJ2-5 TRBV27
CASSQGAADTQYF TGTGCCAGTAGTCAGGGGGCAGCAGATACGCAGTATTTT TRBD1 NA TRBJ2-3 TRBV19
CAISSSGGESYGYTF TGTGCCATCAGTTCCTCAGGGGGCGAATCCTATGGCTACACCTTC TRBD1 NA TRBJ1-2 TRBV10-3
CASSPSPGASGYTF TGTGCCAGCAGTCCAAGCCCAGGGGCGAGTGGCTACACCTTC NA NA TRBJ1-2 TRBV28
CASSSAGTENEKLFF TGTGCCAGCAGCTCCGCCGGGACAGAGAATGAAAAACTGTTTTTT TRBD1 NA TRBJ1-4 TRBV5-4
CASTKVPVGVGNTEAFF TGTGCCAGCACTAAGGTCCCGGTCGGGGTCGGGAACACTGAAGCTTTCTTT NA NA TRBJ1-1 TRBV5-6
CASSLQGAHGDTQYF TGCGCCAGCAGCTTACAGGGGGCGCATGGAGATACGCAGTATTTT TRBD1 NA TRBJ2-3 TRBV5-1
CASSPVTDRVTNEKLFF TGTGCCAGCAGCCCCGTAACCGACAGGGTAACTAATGAAAAACTGTTTTTT TRBD1 NA TRBJ1-4 TRBV14
CASNGQGLSTEAFF TGCGCCAGCAACGGACAGGGGCTTTCAACTGAAGCTTTCTTT TRBD1 NA TRBJ1-1 TRBV5-1